Sequencing of this TCR beta chain was carried out in a study of beta chain features in type 1 diabetes. Findings of the study overall: A moderate, significant TCRB CDR3 shortening appeared in type 1 diabetes across four CD4+ subsets. These data did not resolve whether HLA type affects TCRB rearrangement.

All of the sorted populations showed purity greater than 98%. The ends were cut back, 6 bases at V and 7 bases at J, with 16 bases in the middle. Per the germline V gene, CDR1 is MNHEY and CDR2 is SVGAGI. The CDR3 has 15 residues. Expressed TCRB transcripts got sequenced, as all isolated RNA was reverse transcribed. This table comes from immunoSEQ multiplex PCR, and its TCRdb copy is limited to in-frame clones, with some not included. The sample records 250,000 or so clones, around 20% being singletons. Note on this clone: What it recognizes is unknown.

The TCR was taken from a woman in her thirties or forties with type 1 diabetes. V gene TRBV6-5 combines with J gene TRBJ1-6, with a possible D match to TRBD1 (6 bases). Material for sequencing was naive CD4+ T cells from blood. CDR3 amino acids: CASSPPRGSNSPLHF. In DNA form, the CDR3 reads TGTGCCAGCAGCCCACCCAGGGGATCAAATTCACCCCTCCACTTT.